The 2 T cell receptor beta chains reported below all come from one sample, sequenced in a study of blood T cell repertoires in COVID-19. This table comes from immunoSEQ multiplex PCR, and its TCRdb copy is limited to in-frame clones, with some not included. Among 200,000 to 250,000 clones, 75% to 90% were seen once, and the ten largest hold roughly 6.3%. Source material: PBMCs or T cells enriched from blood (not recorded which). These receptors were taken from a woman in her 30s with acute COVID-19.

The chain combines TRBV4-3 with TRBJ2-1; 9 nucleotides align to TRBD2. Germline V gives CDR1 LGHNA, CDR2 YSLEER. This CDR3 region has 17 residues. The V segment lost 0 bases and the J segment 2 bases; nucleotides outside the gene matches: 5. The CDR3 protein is CASSQDSPSGTYNEQFF. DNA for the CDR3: TGCGCCAGCAGCCAAGATTCTCCTAGCGGGACCTACAATGAGCAGTTCTTC.

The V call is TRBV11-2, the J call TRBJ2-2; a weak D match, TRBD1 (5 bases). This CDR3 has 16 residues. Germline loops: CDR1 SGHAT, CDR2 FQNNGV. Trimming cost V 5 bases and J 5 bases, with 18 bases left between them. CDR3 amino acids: CASSVQGPYSTGELFF. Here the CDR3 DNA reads TGTGCCAGCAGCGTCCAGGGCCCCTATTCTACCGGGGAGCTGTTTTTT.